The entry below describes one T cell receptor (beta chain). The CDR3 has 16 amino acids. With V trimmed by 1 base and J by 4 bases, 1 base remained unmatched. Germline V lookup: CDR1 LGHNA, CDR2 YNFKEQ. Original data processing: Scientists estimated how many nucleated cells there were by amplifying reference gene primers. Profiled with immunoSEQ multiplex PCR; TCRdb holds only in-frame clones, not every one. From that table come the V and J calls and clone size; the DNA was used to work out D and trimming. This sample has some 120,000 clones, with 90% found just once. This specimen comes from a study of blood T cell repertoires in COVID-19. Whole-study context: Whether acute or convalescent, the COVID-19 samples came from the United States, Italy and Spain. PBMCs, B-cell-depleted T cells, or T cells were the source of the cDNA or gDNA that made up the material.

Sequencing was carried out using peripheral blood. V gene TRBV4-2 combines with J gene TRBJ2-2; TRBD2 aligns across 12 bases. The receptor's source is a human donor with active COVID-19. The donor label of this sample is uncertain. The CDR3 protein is CASSQGTSGATGELFF. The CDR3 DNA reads TGTGCCAGCAGCCAAGGGACTAGCGGGGCCACCGGGGAGCTGTTTTTT.